This T cell receptor (beta chain) was profiled in a study of blood T cells in healthy people across ages. The overall study: For every two T cells, template switching captured about one barcoded beta molecule. General observations from the study: Higher diversity and more naive CD4+ cells were features of long-lived donors, compared to aged donors.

It was with a sample-barcoded 5' primer and a J-beta primer mix that a second PCR of roughly 7 to 12 cycles was run. Tags on each cDNA molecule came from a template-switch adaptor with 12 random nucleotides. TCRdb re-called the 5' RACE reads with MiXCR, one entry per CDR3 protein. The table has fewer than 1,000,000 distinct CDR3 sequences, 44% seen once. A note on this clonotype: Antigen: not known.

Per the germline V gene, CDR1 is LGHNA and CDR2 is YNFKEQ. The CDR3 extends over 16 amino acids. Trimming removed 0 bases from V and 5 bases from J, with 17 bases in between. Sequenced material: blood. The clonotype originates from a man in his sixties in good health. This chain links TRBV4-2 with TRBJ2-7; no definite D call. The CDR3 nucleotides read TGTGCCAGCAGCCAAGAGTGGTTAGGAACCCCTGACGAGCAGTACTTC. Its protein is CASSQEWLGTPDEQYF.